Sequencing of this T cell receptor beta chain was carried out in a study of cytomegalovirus exposure and HLA in healthy donors. Points from the study as a whole: Within an earlier analysis, most TCR beta V segments proved productive either about 87% or about 30% of the time.

Germline V lookup: CDR1 MDHEN, CDR2 SYDVKM. Trimming cost V 7 bases and J 2 bases, with 20 bases left between them. CDR3 length: 16 amino acids. This clone occurred once. Its antigen is still unknown. The PCR was carried out with 60 Vbeta primers and 13 Jbeta primers. Repertoires were generated with immunoSEQ multiplex PCR, while TCRdb's copy carries only in-frame clones and drops some. Here the sample spans about 90,000 clones, around 80% being singletons. Sequencing was carried out using PBMCs. The receptor was derived from a man aged 30 to 45 in good health and CMV-seronegative. The rearrangement joins TRBV28 to TRBJ1-2; D is perhaps TRBD1 (6 bases). The CDR3 here is CASTRSGTRRNYGYTF. The CDR3, as DNA: TGTGCCAGCACACGTTCCGGGACACGGAGAAACTATGGCTACACCTTC.